This T cell receptor beta chain originates from a study of vaccination effects on CD4 cells after COVID-19. Method: immunoSEQ multiplex PCR; TCRdb's copy keeps in-frame clones and lacks some. The sample lists approximately 40,000 clones, over 60% occurring once. Regarding this clone: Its target is not known.

CDR3 length: 15 amino acids. V lost 3 bases to trimming and J lost 5 bases, with 18 bases between them. Germline V CDR1 and CDR2: SGHRS, YFSETQ. At the end of more than 8 days of culture, CD4+ T cells were isolated. Between March and December 2020, the person had a SARS-CoV-2 infection that PCR confirmed. Two doses of either BNT162b2 or mRNA-1273 were given to each participant. Here the sequenced sample was CD4+ T cells from PBMCs cultured without peptide, taken after COVID-19 vaccination. The chain recombines TRBV5-1 with TRBJ2-7; the D gene is possibly TRBD2 (6 bases). The receptor comes from a human donor who had a prior SARS-CoV-2 infection. The CDR3 nucleotides are TGCGCCAGCAGCTCACGGGCCCCTTGGAGGGACGAGCAGTACTTC. Translating gives CASSSRAPWRDEQYF.